The clone carrying this T cell receptor (beta chain) was recorded once. The antigen is not known. The sample is drawn from a study of lymphopenia after photon versus proton radiotherapy. There are 17 residues in the CDR3. The germline V gene encodes CDR1 LNHDA and CDR2 SQIVND (reference sequence). V lost 5 bases and J lost 1; bases outside the gene matches: 4. Study-wide results and caveats: Survival link was tested only in deceased patients; proton benefit remains a possibility. Oligoclonal CD8+ Temra expansion after nadir drove photon patients' diversity drop.

TCRdb keeps only in-frame clones here, not all; method: immunoSEQ multiplex PCR. The data hold about 68,000 clones, with approximately 91% observed a single time. The rearrangement links TRBV19 to TRBJ2-6, with TRBD1 matching 11 bases. Material: peripheral blood, obtained from a patient treated with photon-based radiotherapy. The sequence was collected from a woman between 65 and 79 years old with pancreatic cancer. The CDR3 loop reads CASSAGTGGSGANVLTF. The CDR3 DNA reads TGTGCCAGTAGTGCCGGGACAGGGGGATCTGGGGCCAACGTCCTGACTTTC.